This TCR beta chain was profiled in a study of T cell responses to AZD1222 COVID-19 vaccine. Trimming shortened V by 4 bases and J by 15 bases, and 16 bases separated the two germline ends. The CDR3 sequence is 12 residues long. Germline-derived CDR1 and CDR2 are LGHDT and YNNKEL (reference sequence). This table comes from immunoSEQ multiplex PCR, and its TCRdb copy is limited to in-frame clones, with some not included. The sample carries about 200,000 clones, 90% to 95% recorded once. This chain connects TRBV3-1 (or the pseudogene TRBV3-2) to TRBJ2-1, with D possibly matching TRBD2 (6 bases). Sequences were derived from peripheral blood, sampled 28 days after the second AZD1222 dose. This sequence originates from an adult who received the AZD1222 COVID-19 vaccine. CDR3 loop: CASSPRTGGLFF. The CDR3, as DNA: TGTGCCAGCAGCCCCCGGACCGGGGGTCTGTTCTTC.